The source of this T cell receptor (beta chain) is a study of OX40 agonist ivuxolimab in advanced cancers. Trimming pared 3 bases from V and 7 bases from J, leaving 10 bases between. Germline values: CDR1 ENHRY, CDR2 SYGVKD. CDR3 length equals 12 residues. Sequenced by immunoSEQ multiplex PCR; TCRdb stores in-frame clones only, minus some. This table holds almost 90,000 clones, 85% to 90% found once. This receptor was obtained from an adult with an advanced solid tumor such as melanoma, head and neck, liver or kidney cancer. This sequence joins TRBV10-3 and TRBJ2-7; D is ambiguous. The sample in question was CD4+ or CD8+ T cells sorted from blood, obtained in a trial of the OX40 agonist ivuxolimab. The CDR3 loop reads CAISDSLDEQYF. CDR3 nucleotide sequence: TGTGCCATCAGTGACAGCCTAGATGAGCAGTACTTC.